The 27 T cell receptor beta chains presented below share a single source sample, sequenced in a study of blood T cells in healthy people across ages. PCR was performed a second time for about 6 to 11 cycles using a sample-barcoded 5' primer and a J-beta primer mix. From the 5' RACE reads, TCRdb called clonotypes with MiXCR, one entry per CDR3 protein. The sample comprises 800,000 or so distinct CDR3 sequences, roughly 25% of which are singletons, and approximately 4% rests with the top ten. These data were also filed under a second study, of T cells of mothers and their children.

The specimen sequenced was blood. These receptors were obtained from a boy between 10 and 17 years old in good health.

A few counts support this clonotype. This chain links TRBV4-3 with TRBJ2-4; TRBD2 might be the D (5 bases). This CDR3 contains 16 residues. Germline V gene sequence: CDR1 LGHNA, CDR2 YSLEER. Trimming took off 1 base at V and 2 bases at J, with 12 bases between the two ends. This CDR3 reads CASSQGSAGTKNIQYF. The CDR3 region has the DNA TGCGCCAGCAGCCAAGGGTCCGCCGGGACCAAAAACATTCAGTACTTC.

This clonotype was seen once. The CDR3 coding sequence is TGTGCCAGCAGCGGGGACAGTCGGGATGAGCAGTTCTTC. It yields the protein CASSGDSRDEQFF. The chain combines TRBV9 with TRBJ2-1; 7 nucleotides line up with TRBD1. The germline V gene has CDR1 SGDLS and CDR2 YYNGEE. This CDR3 is 13 amino acids long. V was clipped by 3 bases and J by 8 bases; unmatched bases: 5.

There are a few counts of this clonotype. The V call is TRBV15, the J call TRBJ2-1, with TRBD2 matching 9 bases. Unmatched junction bases numbered 6, after V lost 5 bases and J lost 1 base. Germline V CDR1 and CDR2: LNHNV, YYDKDF (reference sequence). The CDR3 is made up of 16 amino acids. CDR3 sequence: CATSGLAGESYNEQFF. In DNA form, the CDR3 reads TGTGCCACCAGCGGGTTAGCGGGAGAATCCTACAATGAGCAGTTCTTC.

This sequence joins TRBV28 and TRBJ2-3; 10 bases align to TRBD2. The germline gives CDR1 MDHEN, CDR2 SYDVKM. CDR3 size: 15 residues. V lost 7 bases and J lost 6; bases outside the gene matches: 10. The CDR3 DNA reads as TGTGCCAGCATAACGGCAGCGGGAGGGTTGGATACGCAGTATTTT. Residues: CASITAAGGLDTQYF.

This clonotype has a handful of counts. The chain links TRBV27 to TRBJ2-5; no reliable D call. Germline-derived CDR1 and CDR2 are MNHEY and SMNVEV (reference sequence). V shed 6 bases and J shed 1 base, with 9 bases lying between them. This CDR3 is built from 13 residues. The DNA for the CDR3 is TGTGCCAGCAGATTAGTCACCCAAGAGACCCAGTACTTC. It is translated as CASRLVTQETQYF.

J is TRBJ2-3 and V is TRBV5-1; the D gene is possibly TRBD2 (6 bases). Germline values: CDR1 SGHRS, CDR2 YFSETQ. The CDR3 loop spans 15 amino acids. V lost 6 bases and J lost 0, with 14 bases in between. DNA for the CDR3: TGCGCCAGCACCTGGAGGGCTTCTAGCACAGATACGCAGTATTTT. It is translated as CASTWRASSTDTQYF.

In its sample, this clonotype was seen a few times. One junction end disagrees with the germline gene, perhaps due to a read error. The chain employs TRBV6-2 or TRBV6-3 and TRBJ2-7; D gene ambiguous. CDR3 length: 15 residues. Per germline, CDR1 MNHEY and CDR2 SVGEGT. CDR3 amino acids: CAGSYMKVIDYEQYF. The CDR3 nucleotides are TGTGCCGGCAGTTACATGAAGGTCATAGACTACGAGCAGTACTTC.

The V call is TRBV2, the J call TRBJ2-7; D gene unclear. Trimming took 7 bases from V and 7 from J, leaving 14 bases between them. CDR3 length equals 12 residues. CDR1 and CDR2 (germline): SNHLY, FYNNEI. CDR3 in amino acids: CASTVGPLEQYF. In DNA, the CDR3 is TGTGCCAGCACCGTAGGGCCCCTAGAGCAGTACTTC.

This chain connects TRBV12-3 or TRBV12-4 to TRBJ2-5; D is undetermined. The V gene lost 1 base and the J gene lost 7 bases, with 13 bases spanning the gap. The CDR3 spans 14 residues. This CDR3 is CASSLVEAVGTQYF. The DNA for the CDR3 is TGTGCCAGCAGTTTAGTTGAGGCGGTCGGGACCCAGTACTTC.

This clonotype was seen only a few times. The junction departs from germline at one end; a sequencing error may be responsible. V is TRBV25-1 and J is TRBJ2-5, with a weak D call TRBD1 (5 bases). Per germline, CDR1 MGHDK and CDR2 SYGVNS. The CDR3 has 14 amino acids. Here the CDR3 reads CASSEYKGQGTQYF. In DNA, the CDR3 is TGTGCCAGCAGTGAATATAAAGGACAAGGGACCCAGTACTTC.

This clonotype appeared a few times. The chain has TRBV19 and TRBJ2-7; the D call may be TRBD1 or TRBD2 (5 bases each). Germline lookup yields CDR1 LNHDA and CDR2 SQIVND (reference sequence). V gave up 5 bases and J gave up 6 bases, with 14 bases separating them. The CDR3 consists of 13 residues. The CDR3 region is CASSLAGNSEQYF. Written as DNA, the CDR3 is TGTGCCAGTAGTCTAGCAGGGAACAGCGAGCAGTACTTC.

Only a few counts were recorded for this clonotype. This sequence joins TRBV5-1 and TRBJ2-2, with a tentative D call TRBD1 (6 bases). Germline CDR1 SGHRS, CDR2 YFSETQ. V was pared by 3 bases and J by 1 base, with 10 bases between. The CDR3 length is 15 residues. CDR3 in DNA: TGCGCCAGCAGCTCCCCGACAGGGAACACCGGGGAGCTGTTTTTT. The encoded protein is CASSSPTGNTGELFF.

V is TRBV29-1 and J is TRBJ1-1, with D hard to call. Germline V gives CDR1 SQVTM, CDR2 ANQGSEA. Trimming took off 7 bases at V and 4 bases at J, with 13 bases between the two ends. This CDR3 contains 12 residues. As DNA, the CDR3 is TGCAGCGCCGCACGGGTTAGCACTGAAGCTTTCTTT. Its protein product is CSAARVSTEAFF.

A remark on this clonotype: The junction shows a germline mismatch at one end, possibly a read error. This sequence joins TRBV10-3 and TRBJ1-2, with D possibly matching TRBD1 (6 bases). The CDR3 has 13 amino acids. CDR1 and CDR2 (germline): ENHRY, SYGVKD. In nucleotides, the CDR3 is TGTGCCATCAGTGCCAGGACAGACTATAGCTACACCTTC. It translates to CAISARTDYSYTF.

This clonotype was seen a handful of times. V and J are TRBV11-2 and TRBJ2-1; 8 bases match TRBD2. The germline V gene encodes CDR1 SGHAT and CDR2 FQNNGV. V shed 0 bases and J 2 bases; nucleotides not matched to a gene: 6. The CDR3 has 17 residues. CDR3 in amino acids: CASSLDPGGAAYNEQFF. CDR3 sequence (DNA): TGTGCCAGCAGCTTAGATCCGGGGGGGGCGGCCTACAATGAGCAGTTCTTC.

The CDR3 coding sequence is TGCGCCAGCAGCCAAGACGGCCGGGCGTCGGGCGAGCAGTACTTC. Translating it yields CASSQDGRASGEQYF. The rearrangement links TRBV4-3 to TRBJ2-7; D unresolved. V lost 0 bases to trimming and J lost 6 bases, with 15 bases between them. Germline assignment: CDR1 LGHNA and CDR2 YSLEER. The CDR3 runs to 15 residues.

Only a few counts were recorded for this clonotype. One end of the junction is discordant with germline, which a read error may explain. This CDR3 reads CASSSSPGQILWF. For the CDR3, the DNA is TGTGCCAGCAGCTCCTCACCGGGACAGATATTGTGGTTC. The rearrangement links TRBV7-2 to TRBJ2-5, with 7 bases fitting TRBD1. The CDR3 sequence is 13 residues long. Germline CDR1 and CDR2: SGHTA and FQGNSA.

This clonotype appeared a few times. The CDR3 here is CSANHSPKNIQYF. The CDR3 DNA follows: TGCAGTGCTAATCACTCTCCAAAAAACATTCAGTACTTC. The chain links TRBV20-1 to TRBJ2-4; no reliable D call. Germline V gene data show CDR1 as DFQATT and CDR2 as SNEGSKA (reference sequence). Trimming took off 4 bases at V and 4 bases at J, with 11 bases between the two ends. The CDR3 covers 13 residues.

The chain links TRBV20-1 to TRBJ2-7; the match to TRBD1 covers 8 bases. The germline V gene encodes CDR1 DFQATT and CDR2 SNEGSKA (reference sequence). The CDR3 sequence is 14 residues long. Losses at the gene ends were 0 bases for V and 4 bases for J; bases not matched to a gene: 5. The DNA for the CDR3 is TGCAGTGCTAGAGATCGGACAGGGAGATACGAGCAGTACTTC. This encodes CSARDRTGRYEQYF.

This clonotype was seen a handful of times. The chain combines TRBV19 with TRBJ2-5, with D maybe TRBD1 (6 bases). Gene TRBJ2-7 matches the end of the DNA better, so the J call may be wrong. Germline V gene data show CDR1 as LNHDA and CDR2 as SQIVND (reference sequence). The CDR3 loop spans 13 amino acids. DNA of the CDR3: TGTGCCAGTAGTTTCCGGGACACCTACGAGCAGTACTTC. This encodes CASSFRDTYEQYF.

Ten or more counts support this clonotype. This chain links TRBV5-5 with TRBJ2-7, with D perhaps matching TRBD1 (6 bases). The CDR3 runs 11 residues. Trimming took off 3 bases at V and 7 bases at J, with 8 bases between the two ends. The germline CDR1 and CDR2 sequences are SGHKS and YYEKEE (reference sequence). In DNA form, the CDR3 reads TGTGCCAGCAGCTCGGGGACAGAGCAGTACTTC. Its protein is CASSSGTEQYF.

This clonotype has just a few counts. One base away lies a much larger clone, so this may be a sequencing read error. This chain connects TRBV4-2 to TRBJ1-2; possibly TRBD1 for D (6 bases). The length of the CDR3 is 16 residues. V was cut by 0 bases and J by 5 bases, with 16 bases left in between. Germline V CDR1 and CDR2: LGHNA, YNFKEQ. The CDR3 is CASSQDGTQGNYGYTF. CDR3 bases: TGTGCCAGCAGCCAAGATGGGACACAGGGCAATTATGGCTACACCTTC.

This clonotype occurred a few times. The chain uses TRBV5-5 and TRBJ2-5; 7 positions agree with TRBD1. With 0 bases clipped from V and 5 bases from J, the junction kept 7 bases outside the gene matches. Germline V gives CDR1 SGHKS, CDR2 YYEKEE (reference sequence). The CDR3 spans 15 residues. CDR3 residues: CASSLARGRRETQYF. The CDR3 DNA reads TGTGCCAGCAGCTTGGCGAGGGGGCGCAGGGAGACCCAGTACTTC. The full variable domain, its missing parts supplied by reference TRBV5-5 and TRBJ2-5, is DAGVTQSPTHLIKTRGQQVTLRCSPISGHKSVSWYQQVLGQGPQFIFQYYEKEERGRGNFPDRFSARQFPNYSSELNVNALLLGDSALYLCASSLARGRRETQYFGPGTRLLVL.

The rearrangement joins TRBV7-2 to TRBJ2-5, with 10 bases that match TRBD2. CDR3 length: 15 residues. The J segment lost 7 bases and the V segment lost 1 base, leaving 6 bases of the junction unmatched. Per germline, CDR1 SGHTA and CDR2 FQGNSA. CDR3 region: CASSLVVAGGGTQYF. The CDR3, as DNA: TGTGCCAGCAGCTTAGTAGTAGCGGGAGGCGGGACCCAGTACTTC.

V gene TRBV27 combines with J gene TRBJ2-5; maybe TRBD2 (5 bases). Trimming took 0 bases from V and 5 from J, leaving 16 bases between them. Germline lookup yields CDR1 MNHEY and CDR2 SMNVEV (reference sequence). The CDR3 is made up of 16 amino acids. CDR3: CASSLSYGGEWETQYF. The CDR3 nucleotides are TGTGCCAGCAGTTTATCGTACGGAGGCGAGTGGGAGACCCAGTACTTC.

The chain combines TRBV10-3 with TRBJ1-5, with 7 bases fitting TRBD1. The J segment lost 0 bases and the V segment lost 6 bases, leaving 2 bases of the junction unmatched. The CDR3 consists of 14 residues. Germline CDR1 and CDR2: ENHRY and SYGVKD. The CDR3 nucleotides are TGTGCCATCAGCCGGGACAGTAGCAATCAGCCCCAGCATTTT. Protein product: CAISRDSSNQPQHF.

This clonotype was counted a few times. The rearrangement joins TRBV29-1 to TRBJ2-5, with D uncertain. The ends were cut back, 3 bases at V and 5 bases at J, with 10 bases in the middle. Germline lookup yields CDR1 SQVTM and CDR2 ANQGSEA. The CDR3 consists of 12 residues. The CDR3 DNA reads TGCAGCGTTGAGTTAGGACCGGAGACCCAGTACTTC. Amino acid sequence: CSVELGPETQYF.